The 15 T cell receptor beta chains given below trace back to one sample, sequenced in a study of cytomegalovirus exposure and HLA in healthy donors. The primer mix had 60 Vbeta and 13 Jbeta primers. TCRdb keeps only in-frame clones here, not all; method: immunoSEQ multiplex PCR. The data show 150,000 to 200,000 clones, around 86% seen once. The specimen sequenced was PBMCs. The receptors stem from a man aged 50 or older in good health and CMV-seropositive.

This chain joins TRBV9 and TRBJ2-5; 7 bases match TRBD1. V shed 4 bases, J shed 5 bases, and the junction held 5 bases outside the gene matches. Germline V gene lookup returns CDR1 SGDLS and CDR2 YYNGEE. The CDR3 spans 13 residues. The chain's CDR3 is CASSLGTVETQYF. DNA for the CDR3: TGTGCCAGCAGCCTCGGGACAGTGGAGACCCAGTACTTC. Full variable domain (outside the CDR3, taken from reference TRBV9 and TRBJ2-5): DSGVTQTPKHLITATGQRVTLRCSPRSGDLSVYWYQQSLDQGLQFLIQYYNGEERAKGNILERFSAQQFPDLHSELNLSSLELGDSALYFCASSLGTVETQYFGPGTRLLVL.

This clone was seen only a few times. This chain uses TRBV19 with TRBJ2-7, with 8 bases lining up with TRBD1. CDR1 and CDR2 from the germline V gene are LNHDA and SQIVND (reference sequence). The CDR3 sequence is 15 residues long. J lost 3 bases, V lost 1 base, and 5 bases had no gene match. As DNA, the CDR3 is TGTGCCAGTAGTATAGCCGGACAGGGTGTCTACGAGCAGTACTTC. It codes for CASSIAGQGVYEQYF.

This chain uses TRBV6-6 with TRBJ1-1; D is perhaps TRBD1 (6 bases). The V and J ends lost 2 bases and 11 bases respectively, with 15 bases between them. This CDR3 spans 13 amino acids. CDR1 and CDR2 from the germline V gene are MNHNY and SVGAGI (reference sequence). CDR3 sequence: CASSYGGLGAAFF. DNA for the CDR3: TGTGCCAGCAGTTACGGCGGGTTGGGGGCGGCTTTCTTT.

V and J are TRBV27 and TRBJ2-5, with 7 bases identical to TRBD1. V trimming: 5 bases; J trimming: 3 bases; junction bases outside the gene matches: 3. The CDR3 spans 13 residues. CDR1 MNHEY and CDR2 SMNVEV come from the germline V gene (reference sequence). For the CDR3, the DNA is TGTGCCAGCAGTAGTACAGGGGAAGAGACCCAGTACTTC. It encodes CASSSTGEETQYF.

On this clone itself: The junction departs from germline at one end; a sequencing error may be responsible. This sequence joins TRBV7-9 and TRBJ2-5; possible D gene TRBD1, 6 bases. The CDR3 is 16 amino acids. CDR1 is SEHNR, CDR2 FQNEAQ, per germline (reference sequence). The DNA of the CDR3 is TGTTCCAGCAGCGCATATTCAACAGGGAAACAAGAGACCCAGTACTTC. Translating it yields CSSSAYSTGKQETQYF.

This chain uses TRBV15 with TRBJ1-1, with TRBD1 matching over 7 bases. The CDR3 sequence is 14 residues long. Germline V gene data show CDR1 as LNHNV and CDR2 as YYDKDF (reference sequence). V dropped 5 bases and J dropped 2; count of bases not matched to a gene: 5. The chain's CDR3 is CATSPTGTNTEAFF. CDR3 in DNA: TGTGCCACCAGCCCGACAGGGACAAACACTGAAGCTTTCTTT.

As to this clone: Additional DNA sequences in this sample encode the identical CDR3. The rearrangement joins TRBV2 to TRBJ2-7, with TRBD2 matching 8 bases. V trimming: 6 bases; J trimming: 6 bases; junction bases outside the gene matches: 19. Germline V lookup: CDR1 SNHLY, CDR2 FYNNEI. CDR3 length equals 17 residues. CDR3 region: CASSRTDLGLGGVEQYF. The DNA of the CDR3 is TGTGCCAGCAGCCGTACCGATCTGGGACTAGGCGGGGTCGAGCAGTACTTC.

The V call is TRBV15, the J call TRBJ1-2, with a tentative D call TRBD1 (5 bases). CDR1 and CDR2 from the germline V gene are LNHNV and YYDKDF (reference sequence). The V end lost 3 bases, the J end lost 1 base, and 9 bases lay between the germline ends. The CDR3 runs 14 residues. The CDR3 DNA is TGTGCCACCAGCAGCCTAGACAGTAACTATGGCTACACCTTC. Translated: CATSSLDSNYGYTF.

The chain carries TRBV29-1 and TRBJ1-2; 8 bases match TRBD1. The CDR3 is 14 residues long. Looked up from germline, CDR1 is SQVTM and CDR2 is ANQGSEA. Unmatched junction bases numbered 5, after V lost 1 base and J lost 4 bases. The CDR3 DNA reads TGCAGCGTTGAAGCGGGACAGGATCGCTATGGCTACACCTTC. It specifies CSVEAGQDRYGYTF.

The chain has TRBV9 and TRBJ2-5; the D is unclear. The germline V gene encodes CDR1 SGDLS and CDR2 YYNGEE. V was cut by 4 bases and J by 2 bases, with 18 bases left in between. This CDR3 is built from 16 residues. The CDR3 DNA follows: TGTGCCAGCAGCCCGCTTACGATGGCGGAACAAGAGACCCAGTACTTC. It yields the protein CASSPLTMAEQETQYF.

In DNA form, the CDR3 reads TGTGCCAGCAGGCAGGGCTGGGGGCCTCCTAATGAAAAACTGTTTTTT. This sequence encodes CASRQGWGPPNEKLFF. The chain couples TRBV28 to TRBJ1-4; D possibly corresponds to TRBD1 (6 bases). V lost 6 bases, J lost 3 bases, and 17 bases lay in between. Germline V lookup: CDR1 MDHEN, CDR2 SYDVKM. This CDR3 has 16 amino acids.

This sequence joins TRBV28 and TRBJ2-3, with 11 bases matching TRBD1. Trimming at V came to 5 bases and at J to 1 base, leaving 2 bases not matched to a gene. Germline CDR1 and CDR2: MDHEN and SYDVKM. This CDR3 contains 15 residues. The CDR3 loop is CASSPGQGGTDTQYF. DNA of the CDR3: TGTGCCAGCAGTCCGGGACAGGGGGGCACAGATACGCAGTATTTT. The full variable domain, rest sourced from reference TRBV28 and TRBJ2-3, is DVKVTQSSRYLVKRTGEKVFLECVQDMDHENMFWYRQDPGLGLRLIYFSYDVKMKEKGDIPEGYSVSREKKERFSLILESASTNQTSMYLCASSPGQGGTDTQYFGPGTRLTVL.

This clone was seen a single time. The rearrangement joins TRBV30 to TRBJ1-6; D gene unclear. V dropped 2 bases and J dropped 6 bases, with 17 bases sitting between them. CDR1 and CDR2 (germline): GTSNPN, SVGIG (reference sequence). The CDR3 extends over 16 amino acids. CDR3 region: CAWSPSGPVVNSPLHF. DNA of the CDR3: TGTGCCTGGAGTCCCAGTGGGCCGGTCGTTAATTCACCCCTCCACTTT.

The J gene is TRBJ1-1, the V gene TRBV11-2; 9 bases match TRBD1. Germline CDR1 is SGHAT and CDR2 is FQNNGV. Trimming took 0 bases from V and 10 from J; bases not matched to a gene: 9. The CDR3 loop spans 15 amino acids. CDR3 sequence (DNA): TGTGCCAGCAGCTTAGATTGGGGGACAGGGAGTGTAGCTTTCTTT. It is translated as CASSLDWGTGSVAFF. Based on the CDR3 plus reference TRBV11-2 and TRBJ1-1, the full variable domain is EAGVAQSPRYKIIEKRQSVAFWCNPISGHATLYWYQQILGQGPKLLIQFQNNGVVDDSQLPKDRFSAERLKGVDSTLKIQPAKLEDSAVYLCASSLDWGTGSVAFFGQGTRLTVV.

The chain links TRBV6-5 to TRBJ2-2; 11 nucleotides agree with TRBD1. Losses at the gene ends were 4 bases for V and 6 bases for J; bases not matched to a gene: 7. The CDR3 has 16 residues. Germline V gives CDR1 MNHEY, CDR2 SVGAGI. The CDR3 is CASSWGQGGSPGELFF. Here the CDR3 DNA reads TGTGCCAGCAGTTGGGGACAGGGGGGTAGTCCCGGGGAGCTGTTTTTT.